The 25 T cell receptor beta chains below all came from one sample that was sequenced in a study of blood T cell repertoires in COVID-19. Profiled with immunoSEQ multiplex PCR; TCRdb holds only in-frame clones, not every one. The profile shows about 120,000 clones, about 86% of them singletons. Sequenced input: peripheral blood. The source is a woman between 45 and 65 years old with active or convalescent COVID-19.

The chain recombines TRBV7-3 with TRBJ1-2; 10 nucleotides align to TRBD1. The germline V gene has CDR1 SGHTA and CDR2 FQGTGA. The trim removed 5 bases at V and 8 bases at J, leaving 5 bases unmatched. The CDR3 runs to 13 residues. As DNA, the CDR3 is TGTGCCAGCAGCCCGGACAGGGGGGCCGGCTACACCTTC. Its protein product is CASSPDRGAGYTF.

V usage is TRBV19 and J usage is TRBJ2-1; 8 positions agree with TRBD2. The CDR3 covers 12 residues. Germline V CDR1 and CDR2: LNHDA, SQIVND (reference sequence). J was trimmed by 13 bases and V by 6 bases; bases with no gene match: 8. The CDR3: CASSPSGSVQFF. The CDR3 DNA is TGTGCCAGTAGCCCGAGCGGGAGTGTCCAGTTCTTC.

The chain carries TRBV2 and TRBJ2-5, with 7 nucleotides matching TRBD1. Germline V gene lookup returns CDR1 SNHLY and CDR2 FYNNEI. V shed 5 bases, J shed 5 bases, and the junction held 14 bases outside the gene matches. The CDR3 totals 16 residues. Written as DNA, the CDR3 is TGTGCCAGCAGTTACCGGAAACAGGGGTGGGAGGAGACCCAGTACTTC. It encodes CASSYRKQGWEETQYF.

The J gene is TRBJ1-1, the V gene TRBV5-4; D might be TRBD1 (5 bases). The V end was cut by 4 bases, the J end by 1 base, with 14 bases between. There are 15 residues in the CDR3. Per the germline V gene, CDR1 is SGHNT and CDR2 is YYREEE (reference sequence). The CDR3 region is CASSPVGGSNTEAFF. In nucleotides, the CDR3 is TGTGCCAGCAGCCCCGTTGGGGGGTCGAACACTGAAGCTTTCTTT.

This clone is a singleton in its sample. The V gene is TRBV30, the J gene TRBJ2-2; 7 positions agree with TRBD1. The CDR3 runs 15 residues. CDR1 and CDR2 from the germline V gene are GTSNPN and SVGIG (reference sequence). V lost 2 bases and J lost 7; bases outside the gene matches: 10. The CDR3 coding sequence is TGTGCCTGGAGTCGGATCAAGGGGGCCGGCGGGGAGCTGTTTTTT. This gives the protein CAWSRIKGAGGELFF. Full variable domain (remainder filled in from reference TRBV30 and TRBJ2-2): SQTIHQWPATLVQPVGSPLSLECTVEGTSNPNLYWYRQAAGRGLQLLFYSVGIGQISSEVPQNLSASRPQDRQFILSSKKLLLSDSGFYLCAWSRIKGAGGELFFGEGSRLTVL.

CDR3 in DNA: TGTGCCAGCAGGCCGGGACAGAACACCGGGGAGCTGTTTTTT. This gives the protein CASRPGQNTGELFF. This rearrangement joins TRBV9 to TRBJ2-2; D is possibly TRBD1 (6 bases). V gave up 5 bases and J gave up 1 base, with 9 bases separating them. The CDR3 has 14 amino acids. Germline assignment: CDR1 SGDLS and CDR2 YYNGEE.

Written as DNA, the CDR3 is TGTGCCAGCTCACCAATGCCGAGCTCCTACAATGAGCAGTTCTTC. Protein: CASSPMPSSYNEQFF. The J gene is TRBJ2-1, the V gene TRBV18; D gene unclear. The CDR3 length is 15 residues. The V end was cut by 2 bases, the J end by 0 bases, with 8 bases between. Germline V lookup: CDR1 KGHSH, CDR2 LQKENI.

The chain is built from TRBV20-1 and TRBJ1-4; 10 bases are a match to TRBD1. Germline CDR1 DFQATT, CDR2 SNEGSKA (reference sequence). The CDR3 runs 18 residues. V was clipped by 3 bases and J by 8 bases; unmatched bases: 18. As DNA, the CDR3 is TGCAGTGCTAGTCACCTTGGGACAGGGGAGGGGTCGAGCGAAAAACTGTTTTTT. Translating gives CSASHLGTGEGSSEKLFF.

The chain couples TRBV7-9 to TRBJ2-1; D gene unclear. Trimming left V 0 bases short and J 6 bases short, with 9 bases between. The CDR3 has 14 residues. Germline lookup yields CDR1 SEHNR and CDR2 FQNEAQ (reference sequence). The CDR3 DNA reads TGTGCCAGCAGCTTAGCGACGGAGACCAATGAGCAGTTCTTC. The encoded protein is CASSLATETNEQFF.

This chain links TRBV11-2 with TRBJ2-7; maybe TRBD2 (5 bases). Trimming shortened V by 6 bases and J by 3 bases, and 15 bases separated the two germline ends. The V gene's germline CDR1 is SGHAT and CDR2 FQNNGV. This CDR3 spans 14 amino acids. CDR3 residues: CASRYPGSSYEQYF. The CDR3 DNA reads TGTGCCAGCAGATACCCGGGATCTAGCTACGAGCAGTACTTC.

The V and J genes are TRBV7-3 and TRBJ2-6, with D possibly matching TRBD2 (6 bases). The ends were cut back, 7 bases at V and 4 bases at J, with 11 bases in the middle. This CDR3 has 14 residues. Germline V gene data show CDR1 as SGHTA and CDR2 as FQGTGA. The CDR3 DNA reads as TGTGCCAGCACCCCCGGAGGGGGGGCCAACGTCCTGACTTTC. This encodes CASTPGGGANVLTF.

The chain employs TRBV24-1 and TRBJ2-7; 9 nucleotides align to TRBD1. CDR1 is KGHDR and CDR2 is SFDVKD in the germline V gene. The CDR3 is 15 residues long. V lost 1 base, J lost 7 bases, and 7 bases stayed unmatched. This CDR3 reads CATSDFRDRVEEQYF. The CDR3 DNA reads as TGTGCCACCAGTGATTTTCGGGACAGGGTCGAGGAGCAGTACTTC.

The V call is TRBV4-2, the J call TRBJ2-3; 8 bases align to TRBD2. Per germline, CDR1 LGHNA and CDR2 YNFKEQ. J was trimmed by 6 bases and V by 4 bases; bases with no gene match: 6. There are 14 residues in the CDR3. The CDR3 region has the DNA TGTGCCAGCAGCCTGGGGGGGACTAGGGATACGCAGTATTTT. Translated, it gives CASSLGGTRDTQYF.

V is TRBV4-3 and J is TRBJ2-3; D may be TRBD2 (6 bases). The CDR3 extends over 14 amino acids. V lost 3 bases, J lost 6 bases, and 13 bases lay in between. Germline V gives CDR1 LGHNA, CDR2 YSLEER. The CDR3 here is CASSQGGRGDTQYF. For the CDR3, the DNA is TGCGCCAGCAGCCAGGGAGGTCGAGGTGATACGCAGTATTTT.

As DNA, the CDR3 is TGTGCCACCAGCAGACCCCAGGGACGGAGCGGAGCGGGTAGTAGCACAGATACGCAGTATTTT. The encoded protein is CATSRPQGRSGAGSSTDTQYF. The chain joins TRBV15 to TRBJ2-3; possible D gene TRBD2, 6 bases. The CDR3 spans 21 residues. The V end lost 2 bases, the J end lost 0 bases, and 27 bases lay between the germline ends. Germline CDR1 LNHNV, CDR2 YYDKDF (reference sequence).

V gene TRBV11-2 combines with J gene TRBJ2-7; tentatively, D is TRBD1 (6 bases). V lost 3 bases to trimming and J lost 2 bases, with 23 bases between them. The CDR3 length is 18 residues. Looked up from germline, CDR1 is SGHAT and CDR2 is FQNNGV. The CDR3 loop reads CASSFSSPRLNRAYEQYF. CDR3 nucleotides: TGTGCCAGCAGCTTTAGTTCCCCCCGGCTGAACAGGGCCTACGAGCAGTACTTC.

The chain combines TRBV27 with TRBJ1-2; 11 bases are shared with TRBD1. Germline values: CDR1 MNHEY, CDR2 SMNVEV (reference sequence). This CDR3 is 15 amino acids long. The trim removed 11 bases at V and 8 bases at J, leaving 16 bases unmatched. The CDR3 is CAVRQSGQGARGYTF. The CDR3 coding sequence is TGTGCCGTGCGCCAATCCGGACAGGGGGCGAGGGGCTACACCTTC.

V gene TRBV5-1 combines with J gene TRBJ2-7; TRBD2 is a possible D gene (6 bases). This CDR3 is built from 14 residues. The germline V gene has CDR1 SGHRS and CDR2 YFSETQ. Trimming left V 3 bases short and J 3 bases short, with 13 bases between. DNA of the CDR3: TGCGCCAGCAGCTACCGGGACTCTCACTACGAGCAGTACTTC. Translated, it gives CASSYRDSHYEQYF.

The rearrangement joins TRBV7-2 to TRBJ2-1; 10 nucleotides agree with TRBD1. CDR3 length: 14 amino acids. J gave up 8 bases and V 4 bases, and 5 bases lay outside the gene matches. Germline loops: CDR1 SGHTA, CDR2 FQGNSA. CDR3 amino acids: CASSWDRGGYEQFF. CDR3 sequence (DNA): TGTGCCAGCAGCTGGGACAGGGGAGGTTATGAGCAGTTCTTC.

The gene calls are TRBV28 and TRBJ2-5; 14 bases agree with TRBD2. The CDR3 loop spans 18 amino acids. Trimming removed 5 bases from V and 3 bases from J; junction bases left unmatched: 11. Germline CDR1 MDHEN, CDR2 SYDVKM. The DNA of the CDR3 is TGTGCCAGCAGTCCCTCCGGGACTAGCGGGAGATTAAAAGAGACCCAGTACTTC. Protein sequence: CASSPSGTSGRLKETQYF.

V usage is TRBV5-5 and J usage is TRBJ2-2; D may be TRBD2 (6 bases). V lost 4 bases and J lost 5, with 27 bases in between. The germline gives CDR1 SGHKS, CDR2 YYEKEE (reference sequence). CDR3 size: 19 residues. CDR3 sequence: CASSRDFTLSRAVTGELFF. For the CDR3, the DNA is TGTGCCAGCAGCCGGGACTTTACCCTGTCGAGGGCGGTTACCGGGGAGCTGTTTTTT.

This chain joins TRBV11-1 and TRBJ2-1; 7 bases fit TRBD2. This CDR3 spans 18 amino acids. Germline V gives CDR1 SGHAT, CDR2 FQDESV (reference sequence). V was pared by 0 bases and J by 2 bases, with 10 bases of the junction left unmatched. The CDR3: CASSLALLASGTYNEQFF. CDR3 nucleotide sequence: TGTGCCAGCAGCTTAGCGCTCTTGGCTAGCGGAACCTACAATGAGCAGTTCTTC.

The chain recombines TRBV6-5 with TRBJ1-5, with unresolved D. This CDR3 is built from 12 residues. The V end lost 4 bases, the J end lost 5 bases, and 6 bases lay between the germline ends. The V gene's germline CDR1 is MNHEY and CDR2 SVGAGI. The CDR3 sequence: CASSSRDQPQHF. The CDR3 DNA is TGTGCCAGCAGTTCAAGAGATCAGCCCCAGCATTTT.

The chain links TRBV18 to TRBJ2-1; 8 nucleotides align to TRBD2. V lost 6 bases and J lost 2; bases outside the gene matches: 6. CDR1 and CDR2 (germline): KGHSH, LQKENI. This CDR3 spans 15 amino acids. This CDR3 is CASSPSGSTYNEQFF. The CDR3 DNA reads as TGTGCCAGCTCGCCCAGCGGGAGTACCTACAATGAGCAGTTCTTC.

CDR3 nucleotide sequence: TGCGCCAGCAGCCCGACAGGGGATGGCTACACCTTC. Translated, it gives CASSPTGDGYTF. The chain is built from TRBV5-1 and TRBJ1-2, with 8 bases matching TRBD1. The CDR3 totals 12 residues. The ends lost 4 bases at V and 6 bases at J; junction bases unmatched: 2. The germline V gene has CDR1 SGHRS and CDR2 YFSETQ.